Sequencing of this T cell receptor (beta chain) was carried out in a study of immune evolution from preneoplasia to lung adenocarcinoma. After removal of 0 bases from V and 11 bases from J, the junction contained 11 bases not matched to a gene. Germline V CDR1 and CDR2: MNHNY, SVGAGI (reference sequence). CDR3 size: 15 residues. Data came from immunoSEQ multiplex PCR; TCRdb stores just in-frame clones and leaves some out. The table lists roughly 28,000 clones, around 70% of them singletons. The sequencing input was FFPE invasive lung adenocarcinoma tissue. This TCR was sampled from a person aged 55 to 69 with invasive lung adenocarcinoma. Some clones in this sample may be carry-over from other donors' samples. The genes are TRBV6-6 and TRBJ1-1; 8 bases fit TRBD1. DNA for the CDR3: TGTGCCAGCAGTTACTCGGCCCAGGGGGCGGTCATGGCTTTCTTT. It translates to CASSYSAQGAVMAFF.